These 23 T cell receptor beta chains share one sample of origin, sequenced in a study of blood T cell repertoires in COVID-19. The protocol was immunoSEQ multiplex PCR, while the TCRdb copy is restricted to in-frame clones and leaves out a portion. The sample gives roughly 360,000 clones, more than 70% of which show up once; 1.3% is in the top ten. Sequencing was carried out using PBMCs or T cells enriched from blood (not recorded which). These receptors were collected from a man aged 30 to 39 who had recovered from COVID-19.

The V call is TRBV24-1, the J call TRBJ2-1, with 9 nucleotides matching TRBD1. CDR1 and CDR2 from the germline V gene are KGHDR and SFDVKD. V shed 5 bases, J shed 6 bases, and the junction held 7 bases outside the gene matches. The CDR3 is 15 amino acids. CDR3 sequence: CATSVSGTGTNEQFF. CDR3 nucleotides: TGTGCCACCAGTGTATCCGGGACAGGGACCAATGAGCAGTTCTTC.

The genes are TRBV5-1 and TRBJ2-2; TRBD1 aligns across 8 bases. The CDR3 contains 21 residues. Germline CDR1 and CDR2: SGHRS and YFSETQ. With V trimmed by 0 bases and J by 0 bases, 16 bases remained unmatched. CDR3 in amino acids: CASSLEMAGGPKKPNTGELFF. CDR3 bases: TGCGCCAGCAGCTTGGAAATGGCAGGGGGCCCAAAAAAGCCGAACACCGGGGAGCTGTTTTTT.

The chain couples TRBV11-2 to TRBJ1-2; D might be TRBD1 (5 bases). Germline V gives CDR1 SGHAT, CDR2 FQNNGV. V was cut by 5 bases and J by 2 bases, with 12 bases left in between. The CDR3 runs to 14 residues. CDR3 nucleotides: TGTGCCAGCAGCCCGGGACGGGAGAACTATGGCTACACCTTC. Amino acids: CASSPGRENYGYTF.

CDR3 residues: CSVEGPSGTGELFF. DNA for the CDR3: TGCAGCGTTGAAGGACCTAGCGGCACCGGGGAGCTGTTTTTT. The V gene is TRBV29-1, the J gene TRBJ2-2; 7 nucleotides align to TRBD2. Unmatched junction bases numbered 3, after V lost 1 base and J lost 4 bases. The CDR3 totals 14 residues. Germline V lookup: CDR1 SQVTM, CDR2 ANQGSEA.

CDR3 nucleotides: TGTGCCAGCAGCTTAGTGGGGACAGGGAGAGCAGATACGCAGTATTTT. It yields the protein CASSLVGTGRADTQYF. The J gene is TRBJ2-3, the V gene TRBV7-2; 9 bases are shared with TRBD1. The J segment lost 4 bases and the V segment lost 1 base, leaving 6 bases of the junction unmatched. Per germline, CDR1 SGHTA and CDR2 FQGNSA. The CDR3 consists of 16 residues.

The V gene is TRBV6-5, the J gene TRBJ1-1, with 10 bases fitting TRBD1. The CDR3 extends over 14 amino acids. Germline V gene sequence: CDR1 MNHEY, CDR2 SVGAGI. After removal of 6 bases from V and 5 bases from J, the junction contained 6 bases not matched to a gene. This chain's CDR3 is CASSLGQGLTEAFF. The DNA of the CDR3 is TGTGCCAGCAGCTTGGGACAGGGGTTGACTGAAGCTTTCTTT.

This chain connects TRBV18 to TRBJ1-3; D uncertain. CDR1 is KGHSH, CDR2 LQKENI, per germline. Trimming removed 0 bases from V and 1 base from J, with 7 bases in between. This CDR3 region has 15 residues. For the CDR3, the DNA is TGTGCCAGCTCACCACCGGGCCTGTCTGGAAACACCATATATTTT. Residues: CASSPPGLSGNTIYF.

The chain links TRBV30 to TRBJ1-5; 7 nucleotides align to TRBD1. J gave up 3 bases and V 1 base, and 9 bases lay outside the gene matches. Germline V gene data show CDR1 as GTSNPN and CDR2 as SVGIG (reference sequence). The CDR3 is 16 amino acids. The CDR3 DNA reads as TGTGCCTGGAGTGCGCCACAGGGGACGCCCAATCAGCCCCAGCATTTT. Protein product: CAWSAPQGTPNQPQHF.

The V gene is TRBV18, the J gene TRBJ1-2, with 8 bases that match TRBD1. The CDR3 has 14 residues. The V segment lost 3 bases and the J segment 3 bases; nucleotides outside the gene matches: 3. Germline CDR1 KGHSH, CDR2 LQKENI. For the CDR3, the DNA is TGTGCCAGCTCACCTGTACAGGGGGACTATGGCTACACCTTC. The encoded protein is CASSPVQGDYGYTF.

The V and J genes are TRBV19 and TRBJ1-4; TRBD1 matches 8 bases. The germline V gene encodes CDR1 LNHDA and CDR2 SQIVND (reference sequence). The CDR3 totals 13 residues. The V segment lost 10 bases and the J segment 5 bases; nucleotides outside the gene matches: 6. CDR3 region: CATRDRLNEKLFF. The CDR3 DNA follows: TGTGCCACCCGGGACAGGCTAAATGAAAAACTGTTTTTT.

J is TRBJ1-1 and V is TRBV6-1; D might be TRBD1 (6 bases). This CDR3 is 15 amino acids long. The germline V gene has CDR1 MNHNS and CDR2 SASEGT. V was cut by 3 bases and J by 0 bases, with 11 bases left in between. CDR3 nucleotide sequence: TGTGCCAGCAGTGACGGACAGAACATGAACACTGAAGCTTTCTTT. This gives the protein CASSDGQNMNTEAFF.

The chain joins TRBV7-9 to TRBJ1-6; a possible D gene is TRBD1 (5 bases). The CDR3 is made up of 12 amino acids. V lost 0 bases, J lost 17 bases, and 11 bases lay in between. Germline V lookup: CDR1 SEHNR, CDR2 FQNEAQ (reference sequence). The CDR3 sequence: CASSLAAQGIHF. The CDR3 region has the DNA TGTGCCAGCAGCTTAGCGGCCCAGGGAATCCACTTT.

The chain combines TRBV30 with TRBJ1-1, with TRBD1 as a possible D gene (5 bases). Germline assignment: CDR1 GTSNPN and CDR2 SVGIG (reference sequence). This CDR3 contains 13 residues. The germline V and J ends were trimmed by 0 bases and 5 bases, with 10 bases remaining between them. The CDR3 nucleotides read TGTGCCTGGAGTGTATGGGGGGTAACTGAAGCTTTCTTT. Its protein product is CAWSVWGVTEAFF. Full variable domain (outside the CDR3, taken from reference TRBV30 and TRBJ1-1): SQTIHQWPATLVQPVGSPLSLECTVEGTSNPNLYWYRQAAGRGLQLLFYSVGIGQISSEVPQNLSASRPQDRQFILSSKKLLLSDSGFYLCAWSVWGVTEAFFGQGTRLTVV.

The CDR3 loop is CAWSPPDRAWGEAFF. In DNA, the CDR3 is TGTGCCTGGAGTCCGCCGGACAGGGCGTGGGGAGAAGCTTTCTTT. The chain joins TRBV30 to TRBJ1-1, with 8 bases fitting TRBD1. The J segment lost 8 bases and the V segment lost 2 bases, leaving 13 bases of the junction unmatched. This CDR3 contains 15 residues. CDR1 and CDR2 (germline): GTSNPN, SVGIG (reference sequence). Combining the CDR3 with reference TRBV30 and TRBJ1-1 gives the whole variable domain SQTIHQWPATLVQPVGSPLSLECTVEGTSNPNLYWYRQAAGRGLQLLFYSVGIGQISSEVPQNLSASRPQDRQFILSSKKLLLSDSGFYLCAWSPPDRAWGEAFFGQGTRLTVV.

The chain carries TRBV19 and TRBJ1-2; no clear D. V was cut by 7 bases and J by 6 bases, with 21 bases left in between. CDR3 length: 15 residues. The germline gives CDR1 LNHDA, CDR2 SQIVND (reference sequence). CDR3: CASIARYTNYHGYTF. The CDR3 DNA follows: TGTGCCAGTATAGCTCGATATACAAATTACCATGGCTACACCTTC.

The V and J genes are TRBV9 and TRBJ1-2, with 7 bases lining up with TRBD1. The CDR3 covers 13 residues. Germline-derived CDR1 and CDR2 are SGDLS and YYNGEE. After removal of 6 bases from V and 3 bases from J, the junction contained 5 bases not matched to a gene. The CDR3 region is CASTAGTDYGYTF. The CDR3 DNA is TGTGCCAGCACCGCCGGGACAGACTATGGCTACACCTTC. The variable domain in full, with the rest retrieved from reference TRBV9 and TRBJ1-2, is DSGVTQTPKHLITATGQRVTLRCSPRSGDLSVYWYQQSLDQGLQFLIQYYNGEERAKGNILERFSAQQFPDLHSELNLSSLELGDSALYFCASTAGTDYGYTFGSGTRLTVV.

The DNA for the CDR3 is TGTGCCAGCAGGAACACAGGGGGAGATGAAAAACTGTTTTTT. Amino acid sequence: CASRNTGGDEKLFF. The gene calls are TRBV3-1 (or the pseudogene TRBV3-2) and TRBJ1-4; TRBD1 agrees at 8 bases. Looked up from germline, CDR1 is LGHDT and CDR2 is YNNKEL (reference sequence). The CDR3 contains 14 residues. The J segment lost 6 bases and the V segment lost 6 bases, leaving 6 bases of the junction unmatched.

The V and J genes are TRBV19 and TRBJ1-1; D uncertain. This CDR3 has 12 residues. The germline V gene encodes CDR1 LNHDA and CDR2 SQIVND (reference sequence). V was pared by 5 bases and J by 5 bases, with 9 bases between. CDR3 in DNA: TGTGCCAGTAGTCCACCGGGGACTGAAGCTTTCTTT. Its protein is CASSPPGTEAFF.

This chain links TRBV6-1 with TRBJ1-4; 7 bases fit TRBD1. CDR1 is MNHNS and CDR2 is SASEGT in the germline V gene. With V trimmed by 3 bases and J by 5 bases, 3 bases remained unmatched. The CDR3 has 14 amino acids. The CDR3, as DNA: TGTGCCAGCAGTGAGGACAGGAGCAATGAAAAACTGTTTTTT. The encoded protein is CASSEDRSNEKLFF.

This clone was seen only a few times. The chain's CDR3 is CASSEAGRGEAFF. The CDR3 coding sequence is TGTGCCAGCAGTGAAGCTGGGAGAGGTGAAGCTTTCTTT. The rearrangement uses TRBV6-1 and TRBJ1-1, with unresolved D. Germline lookup yields CDR1 MNHNS and CDR2 SASEGT. V dropped 0 bases and J dropped 7 bases, with 9 bases sitting between them. The CDR3 is 13 residues long.

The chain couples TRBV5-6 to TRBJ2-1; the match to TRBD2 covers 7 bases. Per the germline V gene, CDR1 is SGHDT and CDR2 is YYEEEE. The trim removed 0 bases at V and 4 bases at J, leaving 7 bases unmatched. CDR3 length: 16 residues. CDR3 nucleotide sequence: TGTGCCAGCAGCTTGGAAGGGCTAGCGGTGTACAATGAGCAGTTCTTC. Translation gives CASSLEGLAVYNEQFF.

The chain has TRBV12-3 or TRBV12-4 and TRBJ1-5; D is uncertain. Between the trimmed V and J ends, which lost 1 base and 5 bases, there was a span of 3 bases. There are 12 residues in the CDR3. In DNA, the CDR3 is TGTGCCAGCAGTTTAGTCTATCAGCCCCAGCATTTT. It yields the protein CASSLVYQPQHF.

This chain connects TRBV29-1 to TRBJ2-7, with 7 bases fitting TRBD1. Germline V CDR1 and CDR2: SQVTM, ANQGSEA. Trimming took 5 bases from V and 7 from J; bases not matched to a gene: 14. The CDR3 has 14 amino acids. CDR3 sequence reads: CSVSRETGLREQYF. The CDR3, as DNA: TGCAGCGTTTCCAGAGAGACAGGGCTACGAGAGCAGTACTTC.